This passage covers 5 T cell receptor beta chains from one sample sequenced in a study of glioma-infiltrating T cells after dendritic cell vaccination. Repertoires were generated with immunoSEQ multiplex PCR, while TCRdb's copy carries only in-frame clones and drops some. The repertoire holds around 100,000 clones, less than 90% seen once, with approximately 6.6% in the top ten. The time point was: after dendritic cell vaccination, including at tumor progression/relapse. Source: blood, taken after dendritic cell vaccination. These receptors were obtained from a human donor with glioblastoma.

The chain has TRBV11-2 and TRBJ2-7; TRBD2 matches 7 bases. V shed 1 base and J 4 bases; nucleotides not matched to a gene: 4. The CDR3 is 14 residues long. In germline, CDR1 is SGHAT, CDR2 FQNNGV. The CDR3 DNA follows: TGTGCCAGCAGCTTAGGTGGGGGAGGGTACGAGCAGTACTTC. Translation: CASSLGGGGYEQYF.

The chain uses TRBV7-3 and TRBJ1-5; D gene ambiguous. V gave up 3 bases and J gave up 5 bases, with 8 bases separating them. This CDR3 region has 13 residues. Germline V gives CDR1 SGHTA, CDR2 FQGTGA. DNA of the CDR3: TGTGCCAGCAGCTTGCGGCCGGATCAGCCCCAGCATTTT. Translating it yields CASSLRPDQPQHF.

The chain joins TRBV5-1 to TRBJ1-1, with 8 bases fitting TRBD1. Germline V gene sequence: CDR1 SGHRS, CDR2 YFSETQ. This CDR3 is 15 amino acids long. V was clipped by 4 bases and J by 6 bases; unmatched bases: 11. This CDR3 reads CASSITPGQASEAFF. CDR3 bases: TGCGCCAGCAGCATAACACCGGGACAGGCCTCTGAAGCTTTCTTT.

The gene calls are TRBV28 and TRBJ1-2, with a tentative D call TRBD1 (5 bases). The germline gives CDR1 MDHEN, CDR2 SYDVKM. Trimming cost V 2 bases and J 5 bases, with 12 bases left between them. CDR3 length equals 14 residues. The CDR3, as DNA: TGTGCCAGCAGTTTAACTACGACAGAATATGGCTACACCTTC. Encoded protein: CASSLTTTEYGYTF.

CDR3 sequence: CASSLEVGLGEKLFF. The CDR3 nucleotides are TGTGCCAGCAGCTTAGAGGTGGGACTCGGGGAAAAACTGTTTTTT. The gene calls are TRBV7-2 and TRBJ1-4, with D tentatively TRBD1 (5 bases). The CDR3 runs to 15 residues. Germline values: CDR1 SGHTA, CDR2 FQGNSA. The V and J ends lost 1 base and 8 bases respectively, with 14 bases between them. The full variable domain, its missing parts supplied by reference TRBV7-2 and TRBJ1-4, is GAGVSQSPSNKVTEKGKDVELRCDPISGHTALYWYRQSLGQGLEFLIYFQGNSAPDKSGLPSDRFSAERTGGSVSTLTIQRTQQEDSAVYLCASSLEVGLGEKLFFGSGTQLSVL.